These 26 T cell receptor beta chains were sequenced from one sample in a study of T cell clonality in common variable immunodeficiency. This table comes from immunoSEQ multiplex PCR, and its TCRdb copy is limited to in-frame clones, with some not included. The sample counts 45,000 to 70,000 clones, none seen once; the ten largest own 5.4%. The sample taken for sequencing was peripheral blood mononuclear cells. The receptors come from a person aged 18 to 75 in good health.

This clone was observed a handful of times. A junction end diverges from the germline sequence, so it may reflect a read error. The read gets to within 3 residues of the CDR3 end, and the germline J gene fills in the rest. The sample carries other DNA sequences with the same CDR3. The V call is TRBV7-2, the J call TRBJ1-3, with a tentative D call TRBD1 (5 bases). The CDR3 contains 15 residues. Germline assignment: CDR1 SGHTA and CDR2 FQGNSA. CDR3 DNA (partial): TGTGCCAGCAGCTTTTTCGGGGACTCTGGAAACACG. Protein: CASSFFGDSGNT. The full CDR3 is CASSFFGDSGNTIYF.

This clone was counted at least ten times. Read sequence stops 3 residues before the CDR3 end, and the germline J gene provides the missing end. The chain has TRBV29-1 and TRBJ1-4; 9 bases line up with TRBD1. Looked up from germline, CDR1 is SQVTM and CDR2 is ANQGSEA. The CDR3 consists of 15 residues. With 4 bases clipped from V and 4 bases from J, the junction kept 7 bases outside the gene matches. CDR3 DNA (partial): TGCAGCGTTGTAGGACAGGGGCTTTATAATGAAAAA. Protein sequence: CSVVGQGLYNEK. In full, the CDR3 is CSVVGQGLYNEKLFF.

In its sample, this clone was seen many times. At the DNA level, this CDR3 is encoded by other sequences in the same sample as well. The CDR3 here is CSAASGTYNEQFF. The part of the CDR3 DNA that was read is TGCAGTGCGGCTAGCGGGACCTACAATGAG. The chain uses TRBV20-1 and TRBJ2-1, with TRBD2 identical over 9 bases. The CDR3 end is not reached by the read, which stops 3 residues before it; the germline J gene fills it in. The V segment lost 6 bases and the J segment 2 bases; nucleotides outside the gene matches: 2. CDR1 and CDR2 (germline): DFQATT, SNEGSKA (reference sequence). The CDR3 runs to 13 residues.

This clone was detected ten times or more. The junction shows a germline mismatch at one end, possibly a read error. The observed sequence ends 3 residues before the CDR3 terminus, with the missing tail filled in from the germline J gene. Other DNA variants within this sample encode the same CDR3. V usage is TRBV5-6 and J usage is TRBJ1-6, with D unclear. The CDR3 totals 13 residues. Germline CDR1 is SGHDT and CDR2 is YYEEEE. The CDR3 loop is CASSLDLSSPLHF. CDR3 DNA, as far as it was read: TGCGCCAGCAGCTTGGATCTCTCTTCACCC.

This clone came up a few times. With the read ending 3 residues before the CDR3 end, the germline J gene is used to fill in that end. The chain uses TRBV7-9 and TRBJ1-3; no reliable D call. The CDR3 totals 11 residues. Germline assignment: CDR1 SEHNR and CDR2 FQNEAQ (reference sequence). V dropped 6 bases and J dropped 5 bases, with 5 bases sitting between them. Incomplete CDR3 DNA: TGTGCCAGCAGTCCAAGAAACACC. As protein: CASSPRNT. The CDR3 reads in full as CASSPRNTIYF.

At least ten counts were recorded for this clone. The read stops 3 residues short of the end of the CDR3; the missing end is completed from the germline J gene. V is TRBV20-1 and J is TRBJ2-2; 9 nucleotides align to TRBD2. V shed 4 bases, J shed 6 bases, and the junction held 9 bases outside the gene matches. Germline loops: CDR1 DFQATT, CDR2 SNEGSKA (reference sequence). This CDR3 is 15 amino acids long. CDR3 bases read: TGCAGTGCTATGGATAGCGGGAGTTTTTCCGGGGAG. It is translated as CSAMDSGSFSGE. The whole CDR3 region reads CSAMDSGSFSGELFF.

This clone has ten or more counts. The CDR3 is cut off 3 residues early in the read; its end comes from the germline J gene. The V gene is TRBV5-4, the J gene TRBJ2-2; TRBD1 matches at 8 bases. The CDR3 spans 14 residues. With 4 bases clipped from V and 3 bases from J, the junction kept 2 bases outside the gene matches. Per germline, CDR1 SGHNT and CDR2 YYREEE (reference sequence). CDR3 sequence reads: CASSTTGDTGELFF. The CDR3 DNA, read in part, is TGTGCCAGCAGCACGACAGGGGACACCGGGGAG. The full variable domain, rest sourced from reference TRBV5-4 and TRBJ2-2, is ETGVTQSPTHLIKTRGQQVTLRCSSQSGHNTVSWYQQALGQGPQFIFQYYREEENGRGNFPPRFSGLQFPNYSSELNVNALELDDSALYLCASSTTGDTGELFFGEGSRLTVL.

Ten or more counts support this clone. The read ends 3 residues shy of where the CDR3 ends; the end is completed using the germline J gene. The chain employs TRBV20-1 and TRBJ2-1; 11 positions match TRBD2. Per the germline V gene, CDR1 is DFQATT and CDR2 is SNEGSKA (reference sequence). The CDR3 has 16 residues. V was pared by 2 bases and J by 2 bases, with 5 bases of the junction left unmatched. The CDR3 DNA, read in part, is TGCAGTGCTAGAAAAAGACTAGCGGGAACCTACAATGAG. Protein product: CSARKRLAGTYNE. The entire CDR3 sequence reads CSARKRLAGTYNEQFF.

Ten or more counts support this clone. The read falls 3 residues short of the CDR3 end, and the missing part is taken from the germline J gene. The rearrangement joins TRBV29-1 to TRBJ1-2, with unresolved D. This CDR3 comprises 12 residues. The germline V and J ends were trimmed by 5 bases and 3 bases, with 10 bases remaining between them. CDR1 SQVTM and CDR2 ANQGSEA come from the germline V gene. CDR3 loop: CSVYDEDYGYTF. The sequenced part of the CDR3 DNA is TGCAGCGTTTACGATGAGGACTATGGC.

At least ten counts were recorded for this clone. The read finishes 3 residues shy of the CDR3 end, and the germline J gene is used to complete it. This chain connects TRBV20-1 to TRBJ1-4; TRBD1 agrees at 9 bases. This CDR3 has 14 amino acids. Per germline, CDR1 DFQATT and CDR2 SNEGSKA (reference sequence). V was pared by 5 bases and J by 8 bases, with 9 bases of the junction left unmatched. The DNA read from the CDR3 is TGCAGTGCTCTTCGGACAGGGGTTTTGGAAAAA. Its protein is CSALRTGVLEK. The whole CDR3 protein reads CSALRTGVLEKLFF.

This clone was seen ten or more times. The read stops 3 residues short of the end of the CDR3; the missing end is completed from the germline J gene. V is TRBV19 and J is TRBJ2-5, with D perhaps matching TRBD1 or TRBD2 (5 bases each). The CDR3 sequence is 14 residues long. The V and J ends lost 5 bases and 7 bases respectively, with 17 bases between them. Germline V gene sequence: CDR1 LNHDA, CDR2 SQIVND (reference sequence). The covered CDR3 bases are TGTGCCAGTAGTCTCGGACAAGCAGGAGGGACC. Translation: CASSLGQAGGT. The CDR3 in its entirety is CASSLGQAGGTQYF.

This clone appeared many times. The CDR3 end is not reached by the read, which stops 3 residues before it; the germline J gene fills it in. The rearrangement links TRBV7-2 to TRBJ2-7; 8 bases are shared with TRBD1. V trimming: 6 bases; J trimming: 2 bases; junction bases outside the gene matches: 9. This CDR3 is 15 amino acids long. Germline loops: CDR1 SGHTA, CDR2 FQGNSA. Incomplete CDR3 DNA: TGTGCCAGCAGTCCGAGGACAGGGAGGACCTACGAG. Encoded protein: CASSPRTGRTYE. The whole CDR3 is CASSPRTGRTYEQYF.

This clone was counted many times. The read finishes 3 residues shy of the CDR3 end, and the germline J gene is used to complete it. The rearrangement links TRBV6-2 or TRBV6-3 to TRBJ1-2, with D tentatively TRBD1 (5 bases). This CDR3 is built from 13 residues. Germline CDR1 reads MNHEY; CDR2 reads SVGEGT. CDR3 sequence: CASLPDILENYTF. Incomplete CDR3 DNA: TGTGCCAGTCTTCCGGACATTCTGGAAAAC.

This clone was recorded many times. The DNA ends 3 residues before the CDR3 does, and the rest of the CDR3 is filled in from the germline J gene. The chain recombines TRBV2 with TRBJ2-5; 10 nucleotides match TRBD2. This CDR3 is 16 amino acids long. In germline, CDR1 is SNHLY, CDR2 FYNNEI. Unmatched junction bases numbered 8, after V lost 5 bases and J lost 2 bases. CDR3 region: CASSWLAGVTQETQYF. The covered CDR3 bases are TGTGCCAGCAGTTGGCTAGCGGGAGTAACACAAGAGACC.

As for this clone: The sequenced fragment ends 3 residues before the CDR3 boundary, so the rest is inferred from the germline J gene. The V gene is TRBV4-2, the J gene TRBJ2-7, with TRBD2 matching 16 bases. The CDR3 contains 18 residues. V was clipped by 1 base and J by 0 bases; unmatched bases: 3. Germline lookup yields CDR1 LGHNA and CDR2 YNFKEQ. CDR3 DNA (partial): TGTGCCAGCAGCCAAGCCGGGACTAGCGGGAGGGACTCCTACGAG. Its translation: CASSQAGTSGRDSYE. In full, the CDR3 is CASSQAGTSGRDSYEQYF.

This clone was detected a few times. The read comes to an end 3 residues before the CDR3 does, leaving the germline J gene to fill in the end. The chain has TRBV7-8 and TRBJ1-5; TRBD1 agrees at 7 bases. J gave up 2 bases and V 7 bases, and 5 bases lay outside the gene matches. Germline V gene sequence: CDR1 SGHVS, CDR2 FQNEAQ. The CDR3 consists of 14 residues. The CDR3 protein is CASTAGTGNQPQHF. Incomplete CDR3 DNA: TGTGCCAGCACCGCCGGGACAGGCAATCAGCCC.

This clone was found many times. The DNA ends 3 residues before the CDR3 does, and the rest of the CDR3 is filled in from the germline J gene. The chain links TRBV6-2 or TRBV6-3 to TRBJ2-3; 9 nucleotides agree with TRBD2. The CDR3 has 14 amino acids. In germline, CDR1 is MNHEY, CDR2 SVGEGT. V gave up 7 bases and J gave up 4 bases; unmatched junction bases: 6. Here the CDR3 reads CASTTGTSPDTQYF. The covered CDR3 bases are TGTGCCAGCACCACCGGGACTAGCCCAGATACG.

This clone was seen many times. The sequence runs out 3 residues before the end of the CDR3; the remainder is reconstructed from the germline J gene. V gene TRBV6-1 combines with J gene TRBJ1-1, with 8 nucleotides matching TRBD1. V gave up 4 bases and J gave up 6 bases; unmatched junction bases: 10. The CDR3 totals 15 residues. Germline loops: CDR1 MNHNS, CDR2 SASEGT. The CDR3 loop is CASSVKDGTGAEAFF. The sequenced CDR3 bases are TGTGCCAGCAGTGTCAAGGACGGGACAGGAGCTGAA.

This clone has ten or more counts. CDR3 bases read: TGTGCCAGCAGCGTACAGGGGCCTTCCTACGAG. The encoded protein is CASSVQGPSYE. The entire CDR3 is CASSVQGPSYEQYF. The V gene is TRBV7-2, the J gene TRBJ2-7; 7 positions agree with TRBD1. With the read ending 3 residues before the CDR3 end, the germline J gene is used to fill in that end. Germline V gives CDR1 SGHTA, CDR2 FQGNSA. This CDR3 region has 14 residues. The J segment lost 1 base and the V segment lost 5 bases, leaving 5 bases of the junction unmatched.

This clone was observed at least ten times. The read gets to within 3 residues of the CDR3 end, and the germline J gene fills in the rest. V and J are TRBV7-3 and TRBJ2-3; D is undetermined. Germline V CDR1 and CDR2: SGHTA, FQGTGA. CDR3 length: 15 amino acids. V was cut by 0 bases and J by 2 bases, with 9 bases left in between. The CDR3 bases that were read are TGTGCCAGCAGCTTAACTCCCGGGTACACAGATACG. Protein: CASSLTPGYTDT. Given in full, the CDR3 is CASSLTPGYTDTQYF.

Ten or more counts support this clone. The read terminates 3 residues ahead of where the CDR3 ends, so the germline J gene completes it. The chain joins TRBV20-1 to TRBJ1-1; D perhaps matches TRBD1 (5 bases). The V end was cut by 3 bases, the J end by 6 bases, with 11 bases between. The CDR3 is 12 residues long. Germline values: CDR1 DFQATT, CDR2 SNEGSKA (reference sequence). The part of the CDR3 DNA that was read is TGCAGTGCTAGGGACACGGGCGCTGAA. Amino acid sequence: CSARDTGAE. The entire CDR3 reads CSARDTGAEAFF.

This clone has a count of ten or more. Read data end 3 residues before the CDR3 end; the end is taken from the germline J gene. The chain links TRBV18 to TRBJ2-2, with 7 bases lining up with TRBD2. V trimming: 5 bases; J trimming: 2 bases; junction bases outside the gene matches: 5. CDR3 length equals 15 residues. In germline, CDR1 is KGHSH, CDR2 LQKENI. The sequenced part of the CDR3 DNA is TGTGCCAGCTCATCTGCTAGCGGTAACACCGGGGAG. Its protein product is CASSSASGNTGE. The complete CDR3 protein is CASSSASGNTGELFF.

The table lists this clone with many counts. Read sequence stops 3 residues before the CDR3 end, and the germline J gene provides the missing end. The rearrangement joins TRBV5-1 to TRBJ1-1; D not certain. V gave up 3 bases and J gave up 7 bases, with 10 bases separating them. Looked up from germline, CDR1 is SGHRS and CDR2 is YFSETQ. The CDR3 has 12 amino acids. Incomplete CDR3 DNA: TGCGCCAGCAGCTCCCACACCCATGAA. This codes for CASSSHTHE. The whole CDR3 protein reads CASSSHTHEAFF.

This clone was detected ten times or more. At one of its ends the junction is not consistent with the germline gene, which may arise from a read error. The read terminates 3 residues ahead of where the CDR3 ends, so the germline J gene completes it. The genes are TRBV4-2 and TRBJ2-1; either TRBD1 or TRBD2 may fit D (7 bases each). Germline CDR1 and CDR2: LGHNA and YNFKEQ. CDR3 length: 15 amino acids. The covered CDR3 bases are TGCGCCAGCAGCCAGGGGGGGACTGGTTACAATGAG. The encoded protein is CASSQGGTGYNE. From start to end, the CDR3 is CASSQGGTGYNEQFF.

This clone was seen many times. The read terminates 3 residues before the CDR3 end, so the remaining end is supplied by the germline J gene. This chain connects TRBV20-1 to TRBJ1-5; D might be TRBD1 (6 bases). The V gene lost 7 bases and the J gene lost 4 bases, with 29 bases spanning the gap. Germline CDR1 reads DFQATT; CDR2 reads SNEGSKA (reference sequence). The CDR3 covers 18 residues. The part of the CDR3 DNA that was read is TGCAGTGTTCCACCCCGGGCCGGGGACACGGGCTTTAATCAGCCC. Encoded protein: CSVPPRAGDTGFNQP. The CDR3 in full is CSVPPRAGDTGFNQPQHF.

This clone has at least ten counts. The CDR3 end lies 3 residues beyond the end of the read and is filled in from the germline J gene. The chain carries TRBV7-2 and TRBJ2-1; D uncertain. The V and J ends lost 5 bases and 3 bases respectively, with 11 bases between them. The CDR3 loop spans 14 amino acids. Looked up from germline, CDR1 is SGHTA and CDR2 is FQGNSA. The CDR3 protein is CASSQRAGYNEQFF. The CDR3 bases that were read are TGTGCCAGCAGCCAAAGGGCTGGCTACAATGAG. Full variable domain (remainder filled in from reference TRBV7-2 and TRBJ2-1): GAGVSQSPSNKVTEKGKDVELRCDPISGHTALYWYRQSLGQGLEFLIYFQGNSAPDKSGLPSDRFSAERTGGSVSTLTIQRTQQEDSAVYLCASSQRAGYNEQFFGPGTRLTVL.